This is a list of T cell receptor beta chains from one sample in a study of T cells expressing NK-cell markers. With the 5' RACE reads reprocessed, TCRdb shows one record per CDR3 protein and no DNA. With about 390,000 distinct CDR3 sequences in the sample, the ten largest clones hold roughly a tenth. Sequenced material: blood T cells: a sorted CD56 or NKG2C T cell subset, CD4+ or CD8+ T cells, or bulk PBMC T cells (not recorded which). All receptors derive from a woman between 50 and 59 years old in good health. The CDR3 runs from the conserved cysteine through the conserved F or W. The order of the fields is J gene, V gene, CDR3 protein.

>TRBJ1-6|TRBV5-1
CASSLESRGIALHF
>TRBJ2-1|TRBV9
CASSVVGGFREQFF
>TRBJ1-5|TRBV2
CASSGTVRNQPQHF
>TRBJ2-5|TRBV12-3/TRBV12-4
CASQPLARETQYF
>TRBJ1-2|TRBV20-1
CSALRQGAVDGYTF
>TRBJ2-2|TRBV3-1
CASSLLGQGAPGELFF
>TRBJ2-7|TRBV10-3
CAISPMSWYEQYF
>TRBJ2-1|TRBV7-2
CASSHPSGRRWYEQFF
>TRBJ2-3|TRBV14
CASSQFMGQGRTDTQYF
>TRBJ2-7|TRBV13
CASSNLGTGLEQYF
>TRBJ2-3|TRBV6-5
CASSYGDRDTTDTQYF
>TRBJ2-2|TRBV20-1
CSARDRGRAFGELFF
>TRBJ2-1|TRBV5-1
CASSTESGLVIYNEQFF
>TRBJ2-5|TRBV7-9
CASRPIGHPQETQYF
>TRBJ2-7|TRBV29-1
CSVVLGPRNEQYF
>TRBJ1-1|TRBV5-1
CASGLGGKGTEAFF
>TRBJ2-3|TRBV11-2
CASSARLHTDTQYF
>TRBJ2-1|TRBV2
CASSVLSRRGNNEQFF
>TRBJ2-1|TRBV5-1
CASSLAGTRLAGRYNEQFF
>TRBJ2-1|TRBV11-2
CASSFLTSGYNEQFF
>TRBJ1-2|TRBV15
CATSRDQAALGYTF
>TRBJ1-4|TRBV9
CASSVSGNEKLFF
>TRBJ2-3|TRBV6-5
CASSRAGSDTQYF
>TRBJ2-1|TRBV10-3
CAISEDYNEQFF
>TRBJ2-2|TRBV29-1
CSVPRAGIPGELFF
>TRBJ2-7|TRBV30
CAWSGSGITYEQYF
>TRBJ2-1|TRBV7-9
CASSPDSTLYNEQFF
>TRBJ2-1|TRBV20-1
CSARGQSDEQFF
>TRBJ1-6|TRBV12-3/TRBV12-4
CASRLKGSPLHF
>TRBJ2-5|TRBV20-1
CSAPLWAGGLQETQYF
>TRBJ2-2|TRBV29-1
CSVEDGRGRTGELFF
>TRBJ2-3|TRBV2
CASSELAGGGPDTQYF
>TRBJ2-5|TRBV20-1
CSGGGPGWETQYF
>TRBJ2-3|TRBV28
CASSLGGLSTDTQYF
>TRBJ2-7|TRBV7-8
CASTTYARKQYF
>TRBJ2-1|TRBV5-1
CASTRRLAAGEQFF
>TRBJ2-1|TRBV20-1
CSAIAGGHSYYNEQFF
>TRBJ2-7|TRBV19
CASSIEGGRRYEQYF
>TRBJ2-5|TRBV20-1
CSAGGTGVIETQYF
>TRBJ1-2|TRBV12-3/TRBV12-4
CASAGQSYGYTF
>TRBJ1-1|TRBV6-1
CGAGAYNTEAFF
>TRBJ2-7|TRBV5-5
CASSFFPGSGAHEQYF
>TRBJ2-3|TRBV30
CAWSTPGGGRADTQYF
>TRBJ2-3|TRBV18
CASSPETGTSGIGGTDTQYF
>TRBJ2-1|TRBV5-5
CASSASGDNSYNEQFF
>TRBJ1-6|TRBV15
CATSRDRGVGSPLHF